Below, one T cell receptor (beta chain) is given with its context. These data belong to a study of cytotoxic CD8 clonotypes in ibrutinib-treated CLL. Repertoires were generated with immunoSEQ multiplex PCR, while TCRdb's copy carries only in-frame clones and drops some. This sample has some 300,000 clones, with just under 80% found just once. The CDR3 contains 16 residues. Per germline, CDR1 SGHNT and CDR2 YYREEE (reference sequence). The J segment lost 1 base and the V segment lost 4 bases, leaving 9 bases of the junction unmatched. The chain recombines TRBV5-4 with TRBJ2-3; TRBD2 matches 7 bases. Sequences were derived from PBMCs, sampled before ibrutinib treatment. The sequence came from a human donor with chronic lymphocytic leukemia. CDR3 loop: CASSLGGEGGTDTQYF. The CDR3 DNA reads TGTGCCAGCAGCCTGGGCGGGGAGGGTGGCACAGATACGCAGTATTTT.